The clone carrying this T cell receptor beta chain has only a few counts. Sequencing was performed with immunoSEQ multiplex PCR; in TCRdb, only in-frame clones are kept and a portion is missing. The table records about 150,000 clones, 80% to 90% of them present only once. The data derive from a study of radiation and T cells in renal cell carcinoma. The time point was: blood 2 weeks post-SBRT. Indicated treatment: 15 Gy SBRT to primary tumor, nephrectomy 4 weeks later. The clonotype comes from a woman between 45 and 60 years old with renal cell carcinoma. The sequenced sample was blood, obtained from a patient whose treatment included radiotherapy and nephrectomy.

The CDR3: CASSLAKNTEAFF. The DNA for the CDR3 is TGTGCCAGCAGCTTAGCAAAGAACACTGAAGCTTTCTTT. The chain combines TRBV7-9 with TRBJ1-1; D not certain. Per germline, CDR1 SEHNR and CDR2 FQNEAQ (reference sequence). The CDR3 spans 13 residues. With 0 bases removed from V and 1 base from J, the gap between germline ends came to 3 bases.